The present TCR beta chain was sequenced within a study of blood T cells in healthy people across ages. This clonotype was seen only a few times. Its cognate antigen is unknown. Peripheral blood from each donor was collected in a volume of approximately 9.5 milliliters. It was with a sample-barcoded 5' primer and a J-beta primer mix that a second PCR of roughly 7 to 12 cycles was run. A template-switch adaptor with 12 random nucleotides tagged each cDNA molecule. Using its own MiXCR run on the 5' RACE reads, TCRdb lists one record per CDR3 protein. The table records about 760,000 distinct CDR3 sequences, more than 50% of them present only once. General study points: Diversity figures based on one million T cells were deemed too low. Long-lived and aged donors differed, with more naive CD4+ cells and higher diversity in the long-lived.

This sequence originates from a man in his forties in good health. Sequenced material: blood.

The CDR3 DNA reads TGTGCCAGCACTAAAACCGGGGGGATCTACGAGCAGTACTTC. It is translated as CASTKTGGIYEQYF. The chain combines TRBV6-2 or TRBV6-3 with TRBJ2-7; 7 nucleotides match TRBD2. Germline loops: CDR1 MNHEY, CDR2 SVGEGT. The ends lost 7 bases at V and 3 bases at J; junction bases unmatched: 9. The CDR3 sequence is 14 residues long.